This T cell receptor (beta chain) was recovered during a study of Ad26.COV2.S vaccination and SARS-CoV-2 variants. In the study overall: The vaccine Ad26.COV2.S was put into the muscle once, or twice with 56 days between.

The assay was immunoSEQ multiplex PCR, and TCRdb's table has in-frame clones only and misses some. The profile shows about 350,000 clones, roughly nine tenths of them singletons. As to treatment: roughly 18 received Ad26.COV2.S at low or high dose, single or two shots; about 5 received placebo; per-sample allocation not given. Collection of samples fell on day 63 after the first vaccine or placebo injection. The specimen was peripheral blood, collected in a trial of Ad26.COV2.S vaccine versus placebo. The TCR originated in a person between 18 and 65 years old who received the Ad26.COV2.S COVID-19 vaccine or a placebo.

This CDR3 is CASSFAGGSYGYTF. The CDR3 coding sequence is TGTGCCAGCAGCTTCGCAGGGGGTAGCTATGGCTACACCTTC. V gene TRBV5-4 combines with J gene TRBJ1-2; 7 bases map to TRBD1. V dropped 2 bases and J dropped 4; count of bases not matched to a gene: 5. CDR3 size: 14 residues. Germline CDR1 SGHNT, CDR2 YYREEE (reference sequence).